The TCR beta chain described here comes from a study of shared clonotypes between healthy human individuals. With respect to this clone: Its antigen is unknown.

The V end lost 2 bases, the J end lost 2 bases, and 12 bases lay between the germline ends. CDR3 length equals 15 residues. Germline CDR1 is KGHSH and CDR2 is LQKENI. Study-wide results and caveats: Generation of non-shared clonotypes was less probable than generation of clonotypes shared by all four donors.

Samples underwent the assay at deep level. Roughly 200 ng DNA, 30,000 to 35,000 T cell genomes, went into each sorted-subset replicate PCR. Sequencing was performed with immunoSEQ multiplex PCR; in TCRdb, only in-frame clones are kept and a portion is missing. The data hold a few million clones, with about 93% observed a single time. In the naive CD8 group, cells lacked CD45RO and were positively selected for CCR7, so terminally differentiated effector memory CD45RA+ cells were left out. This chain connects TRBV18 to TRBJ1-1; a possible D gene is TRBD1 (6 bases). The sequence was obtained from a man aged 18 to 30 in good health. Some clones in this sample may be carry-over from other donors' samples. The sequenced material came from naive CD8+ T cells from PBMCs. The CDR3 protein is CASSPDGQLNTEAFF. The CDR3 region has the DNA TGTGCCAGCTCACCAGACGGACAGCTTAACACTGAAGCTTTCTTT. Based on the CDR3 plus reference TRBV18 and TRBJ1-1, the full variable domain is NAGVMQNPRHLVRRRGQEARLRCSPMKGHSHVYWYRQLPEEGLKFMVYLQKENIIDESGMPKERFSAEFPKEGPSILRIQQVVRGDSAAYFCASSPDGQLNTEAFFGQGTRLTVV.